These T cell receptor beta chains were read from a single sample in a study of cytomegalovirus exposure and HLA in healthy donors. Method: immunoSEQ multiplex PCR; TCRdb's copy keeps in-frame clones and lacks some. This table has 100,000 or so clones, 65% to 80% appearing once. The source material was PBMCs. These receptors came from a middle-aged woman in good health and CMV-seronegative. The conserved cysteine and the conserved F or W are not part of the CDR3 here. Each record gives: D gene, J gene, V gene, CDR3 protein. A D gene is named only where the DNA matches it firmly.

d_call: TRBD1; j_call: TRBJ1-2; v_call: TRBV2; cdr3_aa: ASSVRDRGGDGYT
d_call: TRBD2; j_call: TRBJ2-7; v_call: TRBV11-2; cdr3_aa: ASRFPGLAGGEQY
d_call: TRBD1; j_call: TRBJ2-7; v_call: TRBV6-5; cdr3_aa: ASSWTGGVEQY
d_call: -; j_call: TRBJ2-5; v_call: TRBV6-5; cdr3_aa: ASRNRRGGEETQY
d_call: TRBD2; j_call: TRBJ2-5; v_call: TRBV5-1; cdr3_aa: ASRRLAGVGETQY
d_call: -; j_call: TRBJ1-2; v_call: TRBV6-4; cdr3_aa: ASSDLTEGGGYT
d_call: TRBD1; j_call: TRBJ2-7; v_call: TRBV2; cdr3_aa: ASSATGMGYEQY
d_call: -; j_call: TRBJ2-3; v_call: TRBV7-8; cdr3_aa: ASSLGPGGMGPQY
d_call: -; j_call: TRBJ2-5; v_call: TRBV29-1; cdr3_aa: SVSSGAVGETQY
d_call: TRBD1; j_call: TRBJ1-4; v_call: TRBV5-6; cdr3_aa: ASSTGTGGTNEKLF
d_call: -; j_call: TRBJ2-3; v_call: TRBV2; cdr3_aa: ASSGWRETDTQY
d_call: -; j_call: TRBJ1-2; v_call: TRBV19; cdr3_aa: ASSIDRVYGYT
d_call: TRBD1; j_call: TRBJ1-5; v_call: TRBV19; cdr3_aa: ASSLTGTGAKPQH
d_call: TRBD2; j_call: TRBJ2-3; v_call: TRBV9; cdr3_aa: ASSPSGGSTDTQY
d_call: -; j_call: TRBJ2-2; v_call: TRBV7-9; cdr3_aa: SSSLRGSTGELF
d_call: TRBD2; j_call: TRBJ2-1; v_call: TRBV27; cdr3_aa: ASSTGTSGWNEQF
d_call: -; j_call: TRBJ2-6; v_call: TRBV5-4; cdr3_aa: ASSWGLNLSGANVLT
d_call: TRBD2; j_call: TRBJ2-1; v_call: TRBV14; cdr3_aa: ASSRLAGYNEQF
d_call: -; j_call: TRBJ1-3; v_call: TRBV6-6; cdr3_aa: ASSSALFRNTIY
d_call: TRBD1; j_call: TRBJ2-7; v_call: TRBV28; cdr3_aa: ASSFGLGQAYEQY
d_call: TRBD2; j_call: TRBJ2-3; v_call: TRBV5-1; cdr3_aa: ASSLEAGDGDTQY
d_call: -; j_call: TRBJ1-1; v_call: TRBV27; cdr3_aa: ASSSTGPNTEAF
d_call: -; j_call: TRBJ1-2; v_call: TRBV5-6; cdr3_aa: ASSVQGFGYGYT
d_call: -; j_call: TRBJ1-1; v_call: TRBV2; cdr3_aa: ASRLDSQNTEAF
d_call: TRBD1; j_call: TRBJ1-2; v_call: TRBV19; cdr3_aa: ASRVDRDYGYT
d_call: TRBD1; j_call: TRBJ2-3; v_call: TRBV4-3; cdr3_aa: ASSQGTGVNTQY
d_call: TRBD1; j_call: TRBJ1-1; v_call: TRBV6-5; cdr3_aa: ASSYSRGPGTEAF
d_call: -; j_call: TRBJ1-5; v_call: TRBV30; cdr3_aa: AWNAGADQPQH
d_call: TRBD2; j_call: TRBJ2-3; v_call: TRBV11-2; cdr3_aa: ASSIAGGGADTQY
d_call: -; j_call: TRBJ2-3; v_call: TRBV12-5; cdr3_aa: ASGAPEGIYTDTQY
d_call: -; j_call: TRBJ1-2; v_call: TRBV5-1; cdr3_aa: ASSLTGAEGYT
d_call: -; j_call: TRBJ1-1; v_call: TRBV28; cdr3_aa: ASSSLTGRYTEAF
d_call: -; j_call: TRBJ1-2; v_call: TRBV5-1; cdr3_aa: ASSFTETNYGYT
d_call: -; j_call: TRBJ2-4; v_call: TRBV5-4; cdr3_aa: AMSTLAKNIQY
d_call: -; j_call: TRBJ1-1; v_call: TRBV2; cdr3_aa: ASKARVAEAF
d_call: -; j_call: TRBJ2-2; v_call: TRBV13; cdr3_aa: ASSPTANTGELF
d_call: -; j_call: TRBJ1-1; v_call: TRBV6-1; cdr3_aa: ASSEWGRGPNTEAF
d_call: TRBD1; j_call: TRBJ1-6; v_call: TRBV5-1; cdr3_aa: ASSLVLGQGAGMDNSPLH
d_call: -; j_call: TRBJ2-7; v_call: TRBV9; cdr3_aa: ASSGDGYEQY
d_call: -; j_call: TRBJ2-5; v_call: TRBV2; cdr3_aa: ASSEWAVETQY
d_call: TRBD2; j_call: TRBJ2-2; v_call: TRBV28; cdr3_aa: ASSFLGGATGELF
d_call: -; j_call: TRBJ1-2; v_call: TRBV7-9; cdr3_aa: SSSHSDTDRSGYT
d_call: -; j_call: TRBJ2-3; v_call: TRBV9; cdr3_aa: ASSVVGGGHGDTQY
d_call: -; j_call: TRBJ2-3; v_call: TRBV10-3; cdr3_aa: AISELAPSTDTQY
d_call: -; j_call: TRBJ1-3; v_call: TRBV18; cdr3_aa: ASSPTGSSGNTIY
d_call: TRBD1; j_call: TRBJ1-3; v_call: TRBV7-9; cdr3_aa: ASSPGQAGNTIY
d_call: -; j_call: TRBJ2-1; v_call: TRBV6-1; cdr3_aa: ASRWDNSRGEQF
d_call: TRBD2; j_call: TRBJ2-7; v_call: TRBV2; cdr3_aa: ASSEAGGRGSYEQY
d_call: -; j_call: TRBJ1-1; v_call: TRBV6-5; cdr3_aa: ASSYSDRKNTEAF
d_call: TRBD2; j_call: TRBJ2-5; v_call: TRBV2; cdr3_aa: ASSQRTSEQETQY
d_call: TRBD1; j_call: TRBJ1-4; v_call: TRBV9; cdr3_aa: ASSGVLGQGDEKLF
d_call: TRBD2; j_call: TRBJ2-2; v_call: TRBV10-1; cdr3_aa: ASSVAVAGGTGELF
d_call: TRBD1; j_call: TRBJ2-3; v_call: TRBV19; cdr3_aa: ASSSWTGGTDTQY
d_call: -; j_call: TRBJ1-1; v_call: TRBV6-5; cdr3_aa: ASRVTGGNTEAF
d_call: -; j_call: TRBJ1-6; v_call: TRBV7-2; cdr3_aa: ASSSDTSSYNSPLH
d_call: TRBD2; j_call: TRBJ2-7; v_call: TRBV10-2; cdr3_aa: ASSELGGLARHEQY
d_call: -; j_call: TRBJ2-5; v_call: TRBV10-1; cdr3_aa: ASSEGRGSETQY
d_call: TRBD1; j_call: TRBJ1-2; v_call: TRBV28; cdr3_aa: ASSWGATGGAEYGYT